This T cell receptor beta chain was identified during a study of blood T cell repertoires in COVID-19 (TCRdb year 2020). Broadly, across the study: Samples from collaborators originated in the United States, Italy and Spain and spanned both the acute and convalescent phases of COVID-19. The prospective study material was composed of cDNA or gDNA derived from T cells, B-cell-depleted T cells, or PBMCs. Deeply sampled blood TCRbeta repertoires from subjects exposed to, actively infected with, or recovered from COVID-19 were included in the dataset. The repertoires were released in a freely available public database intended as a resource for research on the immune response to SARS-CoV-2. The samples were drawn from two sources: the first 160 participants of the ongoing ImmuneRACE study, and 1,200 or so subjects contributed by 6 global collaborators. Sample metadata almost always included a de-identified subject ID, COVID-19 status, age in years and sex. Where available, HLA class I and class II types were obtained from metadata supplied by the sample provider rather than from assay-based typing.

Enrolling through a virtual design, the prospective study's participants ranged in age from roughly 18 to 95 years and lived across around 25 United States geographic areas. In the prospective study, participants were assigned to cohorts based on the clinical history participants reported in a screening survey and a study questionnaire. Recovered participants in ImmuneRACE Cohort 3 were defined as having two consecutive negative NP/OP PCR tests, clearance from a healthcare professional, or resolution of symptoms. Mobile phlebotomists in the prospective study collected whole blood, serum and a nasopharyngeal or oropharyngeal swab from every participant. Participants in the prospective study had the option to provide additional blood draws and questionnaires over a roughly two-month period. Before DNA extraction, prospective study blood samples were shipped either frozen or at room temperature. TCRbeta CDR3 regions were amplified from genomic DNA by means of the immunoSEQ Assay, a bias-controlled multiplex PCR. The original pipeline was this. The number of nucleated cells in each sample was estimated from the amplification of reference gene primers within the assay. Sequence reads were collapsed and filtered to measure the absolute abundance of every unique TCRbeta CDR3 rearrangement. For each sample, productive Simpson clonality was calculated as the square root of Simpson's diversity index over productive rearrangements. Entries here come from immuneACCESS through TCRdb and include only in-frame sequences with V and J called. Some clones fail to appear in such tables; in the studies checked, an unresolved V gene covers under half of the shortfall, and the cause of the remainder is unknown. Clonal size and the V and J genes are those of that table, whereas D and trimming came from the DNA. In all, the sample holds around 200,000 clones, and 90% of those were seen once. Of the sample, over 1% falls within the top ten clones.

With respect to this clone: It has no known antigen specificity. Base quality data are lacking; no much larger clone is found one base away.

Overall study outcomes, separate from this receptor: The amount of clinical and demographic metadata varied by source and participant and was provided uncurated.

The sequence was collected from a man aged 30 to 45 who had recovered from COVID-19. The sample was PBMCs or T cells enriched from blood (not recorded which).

The CDR3 protein is CASSQSPLNRGGNTEAFF. The nucleotides read TGTGCCAGCAGCCAATCGCCCCTGAACAGGGGCGGGAACACTGAAGCTTTCTTT. The receptor chain draws on TRBV7-9 and TRBJ1-1; 7 bases in between match TRBD1. Measured from the cysteine to the phenylalanine, the CDR3 is 18 residues long. Solely the CDR3 DNA is kept, with 54 bases framed from the first base. CDR1 is given as SEHNR and CDR2 as FQNEAQ, both from the germline V gene (reference sequence). V trim: 5 bases; J trim: 1 base; unmatched bases: 16.